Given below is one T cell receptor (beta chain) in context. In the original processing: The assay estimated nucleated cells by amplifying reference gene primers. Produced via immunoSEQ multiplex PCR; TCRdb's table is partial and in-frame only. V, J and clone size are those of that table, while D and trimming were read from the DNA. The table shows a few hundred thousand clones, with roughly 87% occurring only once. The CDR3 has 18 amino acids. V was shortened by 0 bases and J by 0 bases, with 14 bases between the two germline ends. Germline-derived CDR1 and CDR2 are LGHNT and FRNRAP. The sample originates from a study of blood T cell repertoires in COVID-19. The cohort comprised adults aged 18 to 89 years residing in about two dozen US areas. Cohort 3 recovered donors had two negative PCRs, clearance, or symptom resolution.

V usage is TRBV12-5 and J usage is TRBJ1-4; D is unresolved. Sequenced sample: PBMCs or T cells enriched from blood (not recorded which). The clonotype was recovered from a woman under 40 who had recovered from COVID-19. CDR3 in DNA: TGTGCTAGTGGTTTGGTCCAGGTTCTCCCGGCAACTAATGAAAAACTGTTTTTT. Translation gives CASGLVQVLPATNEKLFF.